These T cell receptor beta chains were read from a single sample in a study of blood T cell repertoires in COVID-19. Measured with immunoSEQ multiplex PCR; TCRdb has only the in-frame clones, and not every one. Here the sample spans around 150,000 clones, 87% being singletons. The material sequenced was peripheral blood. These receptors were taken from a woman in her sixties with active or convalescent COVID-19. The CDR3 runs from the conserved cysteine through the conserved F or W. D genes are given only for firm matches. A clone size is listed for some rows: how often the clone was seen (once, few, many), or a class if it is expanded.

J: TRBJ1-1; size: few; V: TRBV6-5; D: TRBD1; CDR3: CASSYSTGFDTEAFF; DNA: TGTGCCAGCAGTTACTCGACAGGGTTCGACACTGAAGCTTTCTTT
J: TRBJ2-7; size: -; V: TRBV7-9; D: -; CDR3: CASSPGHSYEQYF; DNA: TGTGCCAGCAGCCCGGGACACAGCTACGAGCAGTACTTC
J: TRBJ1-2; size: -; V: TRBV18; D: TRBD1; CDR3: CASSPPGQGYGYTF; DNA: TGTGCCAGCTCACCACCGGGACAGGGGTATGGCTACACCTTC
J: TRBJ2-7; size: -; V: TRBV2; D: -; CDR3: CASSRLDYEQYF; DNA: TGTGCCAGCAGTCGCCTAGACTACGAGCAGTACTTC
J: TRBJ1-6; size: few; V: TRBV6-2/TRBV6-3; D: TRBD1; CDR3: CASSYRTGNNSPLHF; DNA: TGTGCCAGCAGTTACAGGACAGGGAATAATTCACCCCTCCACTTT
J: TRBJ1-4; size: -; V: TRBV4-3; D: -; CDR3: CASSGRALGAEKLFF; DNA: TGCGCCAGCAGCGGCCGGGCCCTGGGAGCTGAAAAACTGTTTTTT
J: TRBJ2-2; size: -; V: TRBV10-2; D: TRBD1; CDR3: CASSPGQGAQRTGELFF; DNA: TGCGCCAGCAGTCCGGGACAGGGGGCGCAAAGGACCGGGGAGCTGTTTTTT
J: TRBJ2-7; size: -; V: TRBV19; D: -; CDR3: CASSNGQGSSYEQYF; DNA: TGTGCCAGTAGTAATGGCCAGGGGAGCTCCTACGAGCAGTACTTC
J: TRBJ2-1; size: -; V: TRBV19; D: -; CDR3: CASSIQGRAYNEQFF; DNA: TGTGCCAGTAGTATACAGGGGAGAGCCTACAATGAGCAGTTCTTC
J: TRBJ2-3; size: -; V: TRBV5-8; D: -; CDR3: CASTKEGTGTDTQYF; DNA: TGTGCCAGCACCAAGGAGGGGACGGGGACAGATACGCAGTATTTT
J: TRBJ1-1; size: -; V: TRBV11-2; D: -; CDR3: CASSLRQLNTEAFF; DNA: TGTGCCAGCAGCTTGAGGCAGTTGAACACTGAAGCTTTCTTT
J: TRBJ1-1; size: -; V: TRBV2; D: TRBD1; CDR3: CASSRWTGANTEAFF; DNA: TGTGCCAGCAGTCGGTGGACAGGCGCGAACACTGAAGCTTTCTTT
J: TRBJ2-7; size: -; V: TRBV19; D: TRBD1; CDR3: CASRRDSRYEQYF; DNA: TGTGCCAGTAGAAGGGACAGCCGCTACGAGCAGTACTTC
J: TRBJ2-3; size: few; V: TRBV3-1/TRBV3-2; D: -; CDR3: CASSQVSGTGDTQYF; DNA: TGTGCCAGCAGCCAAGTGTCAGGGACTGGAGATACGCAGTATTTT
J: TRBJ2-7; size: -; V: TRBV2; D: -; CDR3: CASRQAADYEQYF; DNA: TGTGCCAGCAGGCAGGCCGCCGACTACGAGCAGTACTTC
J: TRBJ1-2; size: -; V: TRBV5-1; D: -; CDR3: CASSLRGQLQGGYTF; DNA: TGCGCCAGCAGCTTGCGCGGCCAGCTTCAGGGAGGCTACACCTTC
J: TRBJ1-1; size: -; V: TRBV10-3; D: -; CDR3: CAISESRNTEAFF; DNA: TGTGCCATCAGTGAGTCGAGGAACACTGAAGCTTTCTTT
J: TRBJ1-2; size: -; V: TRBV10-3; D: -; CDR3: CAIRDASGVLNYGYTF; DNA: TGTGCCATCAGAGACGCTTCAGGGGTTCTTAACTATGGCTACACCTTC
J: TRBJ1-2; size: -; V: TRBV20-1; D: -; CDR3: CSARWGPRYTF; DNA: TGCAGTGCAAGGTGGGGGCCCCGCTACACCTTC
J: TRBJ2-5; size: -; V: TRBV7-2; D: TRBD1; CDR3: CASSSTTGTGGETQYF; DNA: TGTGCCAGCAGCTCAACTACCGGGACAGGGGGAGAGACCCAGTACTTC
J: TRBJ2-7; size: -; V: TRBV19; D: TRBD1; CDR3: CATRSRDRLTYEQYF; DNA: TGTGCCACCCGATCCCGGGACAGGTTAACCTACGAGCAGTACTTC
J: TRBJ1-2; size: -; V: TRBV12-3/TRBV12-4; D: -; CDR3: CASSPLGGGYTF; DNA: TGTGCCAGCAGTCCCCTTGGGGGGGGCTACACCTTC
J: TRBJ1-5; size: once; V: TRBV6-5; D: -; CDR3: CASSYYRRGQPQHF; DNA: TGTGCCAGCAGTTACTACCGGAGGGGTCAGCCCCAGCATTTT
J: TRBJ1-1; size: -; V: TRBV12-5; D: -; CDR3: CASGWPETLRKYTEAFF; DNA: TGTGCTAGTGGTTGGCCGGAGACCCTCCGCAAATACACTGAAGCTTTCTTT
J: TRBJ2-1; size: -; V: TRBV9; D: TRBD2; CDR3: CASGQRGNEQFF; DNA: TGTGCCAGCGGGCAGCGGGGCAATGAGCAGTTCTTC
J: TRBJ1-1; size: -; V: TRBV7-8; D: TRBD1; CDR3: CASSLAVQGAVTEAFF; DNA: TGTGCCAGCAGCTTAGCGGTACAGGGGGCTGTCACTGAAGCTTTCTTT
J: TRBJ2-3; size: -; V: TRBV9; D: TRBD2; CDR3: CASSPSGGDTQYF; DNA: TGTGCCAGCAGCCCTAGCGGGGGAGATACGCAGTATTTT
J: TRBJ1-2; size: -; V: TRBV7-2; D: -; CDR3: CASKISGTYGYTF; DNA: TGTGCCAGCAAAATCTCAGGAACCTATGGCTACACCTTC
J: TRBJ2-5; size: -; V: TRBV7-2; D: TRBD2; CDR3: CASSPIAGPYQETQYF; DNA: TGTGCCAGCAGTCCTATAGCGGGTCCATACCAAGAGACCCAGTACTTC
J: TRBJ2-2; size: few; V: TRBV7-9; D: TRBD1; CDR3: CASRGTGPGELFF; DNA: TGTGCCAGCAGGGGGACAGGTCCCGGGGAGCTGTTTTTT
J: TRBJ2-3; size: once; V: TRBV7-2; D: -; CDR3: CASSLGGRSKGTDTQYF; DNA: TGTGCCAGCAGCCTCGGGGGACGTTCAAAGGGGACAGATACGCAGTATTTT
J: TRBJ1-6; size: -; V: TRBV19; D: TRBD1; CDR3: CASRQGGDSPLHF; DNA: TGTGCCAGCAGACAGGGCGGAGATTCACCCCTCCACTTT
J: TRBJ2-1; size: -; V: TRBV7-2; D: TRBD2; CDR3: CASSSVGLASYNEQFF; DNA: TGTGCCAGCAGCTCTGTGGGACTAGCGTCTTACAATGAGCAGTTCTTC
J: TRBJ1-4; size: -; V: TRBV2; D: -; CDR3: CASSEGGIGEKLFF; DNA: TGTGCCAGCAGTGAGGGGGGGATTGGAGAAAAACTGTTTTTT
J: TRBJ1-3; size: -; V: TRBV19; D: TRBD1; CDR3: CASSIRQGLSGNTIYF; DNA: TGTGCCAGTAGTATCCGACAGGGCCTCTCTGGAAACACCATATATTTT